This TCR beta chain was profiled in a study of lymphopenia after photon versus proton radiotherapy. Here immunoSEQ multiplex PCR was the method, and the copy in TCRdb shows in-frame clones only, minus some. The sample includes 150,000 to 200,000 clones, 88% of them seen just once. V lost 0 bases, J lost 8 bases, and 16 bases lay in between. This CDR3 spans 14 amino acids. Per germline, CDR1 GTSNPN and CDR2 SVGIG (reference sequence). For this clone: Its antigen is not identified.

Study-level results: Post-nadir diversity loss with photons came from oligoclonal expansion, particularly CD8+ Temra cells.

This chain connects TRBV30 to TRBJ1-2; D is possibly TRBD1 (5 bases). The TCR was taken from a man aged 45-65 years with gastric cancer. The sample was peripheral blood, taken from a patient treated with photon-based radiotherapy. The CDR3 loop reads CAWSVHWDPGGYTF. DNA of the CDR3: TGTGCCTGGAGTGTACATTGGGACCCCGGCGGCTACACCTTC.